The table lists the clone carrying this TCR beta chain with many counts. Its antigen is unknown. This CDR3 contains 16 residues. CDR1 is SQVTM, CDR2 ANQGSEA, per germline. The trim removed 6 bases at V and 3 bases at J, leaving 10 bases unmatched. The data are from a study of response to subunit inactivated influenza vaccine. Overall study results and limits: It was the authors' suggestion that each seasonal influenza vaccination recruits few new T cells.

TCRdb re-called the RT-PCR reads through MiXCR, storing one row per CDR3 protein. Among 650,000 to 800,000 distinct CDR3 sequences, approximately 15% were seen once, and the ten largest hold 6.5% to 8.5%. The clonotype originates from a man aged 45-65 years who received an inactivated influenza vaccine. The sample here was PBMCs from blood, taken 14 days before vaccination. V usage is TRBV29-1 and J usage is TRBJ1-4; 10 bases map to TRBD1. The CDR3 DNA reads as TGCAGCGTAGCCGGGACAGGGGAGTCGGCTAATGAAAAACTGTTTTTT. Translating gives CSVAGTGESANEKLFF.